The source of this T cell receptor (beta chain) is a study of T cell changes during pregnancy in multiple sclerosis. Here immunoSEQ multiplex PCR was the method, and the copy in TCRdb shows in-frame clones only, minus some. The table shows 25,000 to 40,000 clones, with about nine tenths occurring only once. The germline CDR1 and CDR2 sequences are LNHDA and SQIVND (reference sequence). The V and J ends lost 4 bases and 3 bases, in that order; junction bases with no gene match: 7. This CDR3 is 15 amino acids long. This rearrangement joins TRBV19 to TRBJ2-7; TRBD1 matches 9 bases. This specimen consisted of CD8+ T cells from peripheral blood mononuclear cells, obtained in the second trimester of pregnancy. The sequence was obtained from a female donor in good health, enrolled as a control in a pregnancy study. CDR3 sequence: CASSTLTGGFYEQYF. In nucleotides, the CDR3 is TGTGCCAGTAGTACTCTGACAGGGGGTTTCTACGAGCAGTACTTC.